These 9 T cell receptor beta chains share one sample of origin, sequenced in a study of blood T cell repertoires in COVID-19. Some clones are missing from TCRdb's copy, which holds only in-frame ones; the method was immunoSEQ multiplex PCR. The sample lists more than 65,000 clones, roughly 80% occurring once. The sequenced sample was peripheral blood. The receptors here all came from a woman aged 70 to 79 with acute or convalescent COVID-19.

The DNA of the CDR3 is TGTGCCAGCAGCCGCTTTGGGCGGGGTGATCAAGAGACCCAGTACTTC. As protein: CASSRFGRGDQETQYF. The chain is built from TRBV7-3 and TRBJ2-5; tentative D call: TRBD2 (6 bases). This CDR3 has 16 residues. The germline gives CDR1 SGHTA, CDR2 FQGTGA. The germline V and J ends were trimmed by 5 bases and 2 bases, with 18 bases remaining between them.

V usage is TRBV18 and J usage is TRBJ1-2; D is possibly TRBD1 (6 bases). Trimming stripped 3 bases from V and 2 bases from J, with 19 bases between. The CDR3 spans 17 residues. Germline V lookup: CDR1 KGHSH, CDR2 LQKENI. This CDR3 is CASSPLGQSDSNYGYTF. CDR3 DNA: TGTGCCAGCTCACCCCTAGGACAGTCAGATTCGAACTATGGCTACACCTTC.

The chain has TRBV18 and TRBJ1-4; D possibly corresponds to TRBD1 (6 bases). CDR3 length equals 16 residues. Between the trimmed V and J ends, which lost 5 bases and 0 bases, there was a span of 13 bases. CDR1 is KGHSH and CDR2 is LQKENI in the germline V gene. The chain's CDR3 is CASSGDRITTNEKLFF. The CDR3 nucleotides are TGTGCCAGCTCAGGAGACAGGATAACAACTAATGAAAAACTGTTTTTT.

V gene TRBV7-8 combines with J gene TRBJ2-7, with D perhaps TRBD2 (6 bases). This CDR3 has 13 amino acids. V was cut by 3 bases and J by 4 bases, with 10 bases left in between. Germline V lookup: CDR1 SGHVS, CDR2 FQNEAQ. The CDR3 protein is CASSLGREYEQYF. The CDR3, as DNA: TGTGCCAGCAGCTTGGGACGGGAGTACGAGCAGTACTTC.

The genes are TRBV30 and TRBJ2-5; a possible D gene is TRBD1 (6 bases). Between the trimmed V and J ends, which lost 5 bases and 9 bases, there was a span of 13 bases. Germline values: CDR1 GTSNPN, CDR2 SVGIG (reference sequence). The CDR3 contains 11 residues. The DNA of the CDR3 is TGTGCCTGGGGGGGCCCTAAGGCCCAGTACTTC. Translated, it gives CAWGGPKAQYF. Combining the CDR3 with reference TRBV30 and TRBJ2-5 gives the whole variable domain SQTIHQWPATLVQPVGSPLSLECTVEGTSNPNLYWYRQAAGRGLQLLFYSVGIGQISSEVPQNLSASRPQDRQFILSSKKLLLSDSGFYLCAWGGPKAQYFGPGTRLLVL.

V usage is TRBV12-2 and J usage is TRBJ2-7; the table's D gene call, TRBD1, was not cross checked with the DNA. TRBV12-2 is described as a pseudogene. This CDR3 is built from 16 residues. The CDR3 reads CASRSGTLGQVYEQYF. Written as DNA, the CDR3 is TGTGCAAGTCGCTCGGGAACCTTGGGACAGGTCTACGAGCAGTACTTC.

This sequence joins TRBV5-6 and TRBJ2-3; tentative D call: TRBD2 (6 bases). This CDR3 region has 13 residues. V shed 0 bases and J shed 5 bases, with 7 bases lying between them. Germline CDR1 reads SGHDT; CDR2 reads YYEEEE. The CDR3 loop is CASSLAGGDTQYF. DNA for the CDR3: TGTGCCAGCAGCTTGGCCGGGGGAGATACGCAGTATTTT.

This clone has a single count. V is TRBV5-4 and J is TRBJ2-5; possible D gene TRBD2, 5 bases. CDR3 length: 14 residues. V lost 1 base and J 1 base, leaving 8 bases between the germline ends. The germline V gene encodes CDR1 SGHNT and CDR2 YYREEE (reference sequence). The CDR3 region is CASSLKGVQETQYF. As DNA, the CDR3 is TGTGCCAGCAGCTTGAAGGGAGTCCAAGAGACCCAGTACTTC.

The rearrangement links TRBV29-1 to TRBJ2-3, with 9 bases fitting TRBD1. The V and J ends lost 7 bases and 5 bases, in that order; junction bases with no gene match: 13. The CDR3 runs 15 residues. Per the germline V gene, CDR1 is SQVTM and CDR2 is ANQGSEA. The CDR3 DNA sequence: TGCAGCGCCGGACTGACACAGGGGGCACAAGATACGCAGTATTTT. Encoded protein: CSAGLTQGAQDTQYF.